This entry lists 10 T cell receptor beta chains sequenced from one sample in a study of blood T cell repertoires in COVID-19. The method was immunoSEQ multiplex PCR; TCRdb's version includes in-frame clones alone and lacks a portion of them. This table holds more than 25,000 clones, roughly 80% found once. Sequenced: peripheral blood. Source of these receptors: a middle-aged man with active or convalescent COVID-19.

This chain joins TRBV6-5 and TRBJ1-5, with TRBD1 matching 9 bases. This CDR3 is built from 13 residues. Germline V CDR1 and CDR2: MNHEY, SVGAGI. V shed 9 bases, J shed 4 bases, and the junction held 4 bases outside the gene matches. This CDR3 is CASGQGRNQPQHF. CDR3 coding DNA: TGTGCCAGTGGACAGGGGCGAAATCAGCCCCAGCATTTT.

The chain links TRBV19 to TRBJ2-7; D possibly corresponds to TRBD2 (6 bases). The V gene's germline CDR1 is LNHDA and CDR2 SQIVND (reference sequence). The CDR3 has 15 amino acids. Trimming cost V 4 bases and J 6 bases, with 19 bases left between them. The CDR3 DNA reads TGTGCCAGTAGTACCCGGGACTCGAACCCCGCCGAGCAGTACTTC. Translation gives CASSTRDSNPAEQYF.

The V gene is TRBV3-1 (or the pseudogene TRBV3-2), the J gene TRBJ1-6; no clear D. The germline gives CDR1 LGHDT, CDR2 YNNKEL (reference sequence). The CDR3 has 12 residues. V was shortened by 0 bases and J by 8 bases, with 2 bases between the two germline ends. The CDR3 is CASSQDYSPLHF. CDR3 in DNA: TGTGCCAGCAGCCAAGACTATTCACCCCTCCACTTT.

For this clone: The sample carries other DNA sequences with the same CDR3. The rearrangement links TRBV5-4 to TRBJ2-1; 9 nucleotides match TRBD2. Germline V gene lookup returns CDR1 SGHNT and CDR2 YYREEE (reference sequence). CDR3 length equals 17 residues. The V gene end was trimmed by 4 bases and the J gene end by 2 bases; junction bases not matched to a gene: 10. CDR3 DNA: TGTGCCAGCAGCCCCCGAGGTAGCGGGAGTCCCTACAATGAGCAGTTCTTC. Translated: CASSPRGSGSPYNEQFF.

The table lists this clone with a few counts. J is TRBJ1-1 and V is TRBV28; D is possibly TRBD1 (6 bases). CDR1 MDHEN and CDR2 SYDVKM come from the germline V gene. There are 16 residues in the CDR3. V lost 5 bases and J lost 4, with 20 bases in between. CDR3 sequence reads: CASSPNRDIRGTEAFF. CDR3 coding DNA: TGTGCCAGCAGTCCGAACCGGGACATCCGGGGCACTGAAGCTTTCTTT. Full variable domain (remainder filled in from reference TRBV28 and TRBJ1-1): DVKVTQSSRYLVKRTGEKVFLECVQDMDHENMFWYRQDPGLGLRLIYFSYDVKMKEKGDIPEGYSVSREKKERFSLILESASTNQTSMYLCASSPNRDIRGTEAFFGQGTRLTVV.

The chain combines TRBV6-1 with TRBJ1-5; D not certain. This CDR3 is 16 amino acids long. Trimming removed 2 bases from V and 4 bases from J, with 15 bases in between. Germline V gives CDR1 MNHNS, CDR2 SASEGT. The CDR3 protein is CASSERVGILNQPQHF. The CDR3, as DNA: TGTGCCAGCAGTGAAAGAGTGGGCATCCTGAATCAGCCCCAGCATTTT.

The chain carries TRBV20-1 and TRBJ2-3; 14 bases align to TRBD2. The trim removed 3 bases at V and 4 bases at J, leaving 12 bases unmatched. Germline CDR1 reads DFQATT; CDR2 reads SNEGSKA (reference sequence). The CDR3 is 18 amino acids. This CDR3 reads CSASGLAGGRQAADTQYF. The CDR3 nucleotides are TGCAGTGCTAGTGGACTAGCGGGAGGACGCCAGGCGGCAGATACGCAGTATTTT.

CDR3 amino acids: CASGPRAGVGDNEQFF. Here the CDR3 DNA reads TGTGCTAGTGGTCCTCGAGCGGGAGTCGGGGACAATGAGCAGTTCTTC. The V and J genes are TRBV12-5 and TRBJ2-1, with TRBD2 matching 8 bases. The CDR3 extends over 16 amino acids. V gave up 5 bases and J gave up 5 bases; unmatched junction bases: 11. Germline V lookup: CDR1 LGHNT, CDR2 FRNRAP.

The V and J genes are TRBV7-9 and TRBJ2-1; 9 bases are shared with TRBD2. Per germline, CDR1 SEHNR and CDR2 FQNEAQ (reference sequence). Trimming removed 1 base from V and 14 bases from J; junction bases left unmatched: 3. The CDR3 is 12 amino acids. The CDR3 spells CASSLGREGEFF. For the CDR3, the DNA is TGTGCCAGCAGCTTAGGGCGGGAGGGTGAGTTCTTC.

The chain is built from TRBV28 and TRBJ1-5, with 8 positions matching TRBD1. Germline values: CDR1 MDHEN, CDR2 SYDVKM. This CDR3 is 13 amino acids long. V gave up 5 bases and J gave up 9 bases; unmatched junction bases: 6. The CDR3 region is CASSPRQGWPQHF. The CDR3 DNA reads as TGTGCCAGCAGTCCGAGACAGGGGTGGCCCCAGCATTTT.